The clone carrying this TCR beta chain is a singleton in its sample. The antigen remains unidentified. These data come from a study of cytomegalovirus exposure and HLA in healthy donors. Study outcomes and limitations: It was reported that the classifier diagnosed cytomegalovirus status with high specificity and sensitivity in both the original and validation cohorts. Within the 90 to 150 validation repertoires, first-cohort TCR clusters tended to co-occur, according to a later analysis.

V shed 6 bases, J shed 7 bases, and the junction held 5 bases outside the gene matches. CDR1 and CDR2 from the germline V gene are DFQATT and SNEGSKA (reference sequence). The CDR3 loop spans 11 amino acids. Using immunoSEQ multiplex PCR, the repertoire was profiled, and TCRdb retains in-frame clones only, with some absent. The table has approximately 58,000 clones, just under 95% seen once. This sequence joins TRBV20-1 and TRBJ1-1, with 7 nucleotides matching TRBD1. This sequence was found in a man younger than 30 in good health and CMV-seronegative. Sequences were obtained from PBMCs. The DNA for the CDR3 is TGCAGTGCCCTGACAGGGATTGAAGCTTTCTTT. Amino acid sequence: CSALTGIEAFF.